This T cell receptor beta chain was sequenced in a study of T cell responses to AZD1222 COVID-19 vaccine. Study-level information: Second-dose intervals of approximately 4 or approximately 12 weeks were pooled. Overall study results and limits: There were mostly white British donors and more females than males, and clonal diversity was possibly underestimated. Seropositive at baseline were only six AZD1222 recipients.

The method was immunoSEQ multiplex PCR; TCRdb's version includes in-frame clones alone and lacks a portion of them. Here the sample spans some 140,000 clones, around nine tenths being singletons. As regards this clone: Its target is not known.

The CDR3 has 14 residues. Deletions cut 6 bases from V and 1 base from J, with 12 bases between. Germline values: CDR1 MNHEY, CDR2 SVGAGI. The chain couples TRBV6-5 to TRBJ1-1, with D maybe TRBD1 (6 bases). This receptor was identified in an adult in good health. Specimen: peripheral blood, collected on day 0 of AZD1222 vaccination. CDR3 loop: CASRFSTGNTEAFF. In DNA, the CDR3 is TGTGCCAGCAGATTCTCGACAGGGAACACTGAAGCTTTCTTT.